Listed here are 2 T cell receptor beta chains from one sample, sequenced in a study of T cell responses to AZD1222 COVID-19 vaccine. Sequencing used immunoSEQ multiplex PCR; TCRdb keeps in-frame clones, though not all of them. The sample records 150,000 to 190,000 clones, 90% being singletons. The starting material was peripheral blood, obtained 28 days after the second AZD1222 dose. All receptors derive from an adult who received the AZD1222 COVID-19 vaccine.

This clone is a singleton in its sample. V usage is TRBV9 and J usage is TRBJ2-2, with TRBD2 matching 7 bases. This CDR3 is built from 16 residues. Germline V gene sequence: CDR1 SGDLS, CDR2 YYNGEE. V lost 5 bases to trimming and J lost 1 base; unmatched junction nucleotides: 8. In nucleotides, the CDR3 is TGTGCCAGCAGAGCCGGGAGGTCGATGAACACCGGGGAGCTGTTTTTT. It specifies CASRAGRSMNTGELFF.

V gene TRBV9 combines with J gene TRBJ2-1, with a weak D call TRBD1 (6 bases). The V end was cut by 4 bases, the J end by 4 bases, with 18 bases between. The CDR3 runs 16 residues. Germline V lookup: CDR1 SGDLS, CDR2 YYNGEE. The CDR3 DNA reads as TGTGCCAGCAGCCAGAGGAGGACAGACCTTTACAATGAGCAGTTCTTC. Residues: CASSQRRTDLYNEQFF.